This note documents a single TCR beta chain sequence. The antigen is not known. Positively selected for CCR7, the CD45RO-negative cells used as naive CD8 cells excluded terminally differentiated effector memory CD45RA+ cells. Per the authors' pipeline: ImmunoSEQ gave junction-only sequences without quality scores, so filtering differed. Assay: immunoSEQ multiplex PCR; the TCRdb copy retains only in-frame clones and omits some. The V and J calls and clone size were taken over from that table, and D and trimming were inferred from the DNA. The sample holds some 740,000 clones, nearly 95% seen once. The sample comes from a study of shared clonotypes between healthy human individuals. The wider study: CD4 naive cells filled three plates per donor, CD4 memory three, CD8 naive two and CD8 memory one. Regarding the study as a whole: What limited the represented genetic and exposure-history diversity was the small number of donors.

The TCR comes from a man aged 25 to 40 in good health. The sequencing sample was made of naive CD8+ T cells sorted from blood.

CDR3 in DNA: TGTGCCAGCAGGAAGACAGGGGGCGCCGGGGCCAACGTCCTGACTTTC. Residues: CASRKTGGAGANVLTF. The chain is built from TRBV9 and TRBJ2-6, with 10 nucleotides matching TRBD1. V shed 5 bases and J 4 bases; nucleotides not matched to a gene: 6. CDR1 and CDR2 from the germline V gene are SGDLS and YYNGEE. The CDR3 sequence is 16 residues long.